This T cell receptor beta chain was sequenced during a study of PD-L1 blockade in urothelial cancer. Documented time point: pretreatment peripheral blood. Some clones are missing from TCRdb's copy, which holds only in-frame ones; the method was immunoSEQ multiplex PCR. The table lists about 86,000 clones, around 85% of them singletons, with approximately 15% in the top ten. This sequence originates from a man aged 55-75 years with urothelial cancer. Sequenced material: PBMCs, taken around atezolizumab (anti-PD-L1) treatment.

The CDR3 DNA reads TGTGCCAGCAGCTTTGGCAGGGGCGGCTACACCTTC. Amino acids: CASSFGRGGYTF. The J gene is TRBJ1-2, the V gene TRBV5-4; D possibly corresponds to TRBD1 (6 bases). V was clipped by 2 bases and J by 8 bases, with 10 bases between them. The CDR3 covers 12 residues. CDR1 is SGHNT, CDR2 YYREEE, per germline (reference sequence).